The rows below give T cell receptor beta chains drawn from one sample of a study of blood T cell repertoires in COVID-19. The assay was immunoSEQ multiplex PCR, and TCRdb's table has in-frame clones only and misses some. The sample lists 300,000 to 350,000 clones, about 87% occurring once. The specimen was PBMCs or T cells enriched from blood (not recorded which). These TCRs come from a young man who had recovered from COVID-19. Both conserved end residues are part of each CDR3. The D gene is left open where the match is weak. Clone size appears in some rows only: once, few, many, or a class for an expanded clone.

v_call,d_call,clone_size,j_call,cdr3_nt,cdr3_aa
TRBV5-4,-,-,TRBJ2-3,TGTGCCGACGCGCTGGGGCCGCCTAGCACAGATACGCAGTATTTT,CADALGPPSTDTQYF
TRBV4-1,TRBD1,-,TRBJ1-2,TGCGCCAGCAGCCAGTCAACCGGGACAGGGATGTCGTGGAGCTATGGCTACACCTTC,CASSQSTGTGMSWSYGYTF
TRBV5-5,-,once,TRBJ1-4,TGTGCCAGCAGCCACCCCGGGACTGACTATGAAAAACTGTTTTTT,CASSHPGTDYEKLFF
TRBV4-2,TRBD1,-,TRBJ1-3,TGTGCCAGCAGCCAAGTAGGGACAGGGGACGGCTCTGGAAACACCATATATTTT,CASSQVGTGDGSGNTIYF
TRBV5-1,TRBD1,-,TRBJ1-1,TGCGCCAGCAGCCGAAGGTCGGGACAGACGAACACTGAAGCTTTCTTT,CASSRRSGQTNTEAFF
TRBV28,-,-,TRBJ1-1,TGTGCCAGCAGTTTTGTAGACATGAACACTGAAGCTTTCTTT,CASSFVDMNTEAFF
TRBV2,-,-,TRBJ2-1,TGTGCCAGCTTCCGCAAAGAAAGGGGTGAGCAGTTCTTC,CASFRKERGEQFF
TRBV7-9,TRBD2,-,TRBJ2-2,TGTGCCAGCAGCCTGGGACTAGCGGGGGGATACACCGGGGAGCTGTTTTTT,CASSLGLAGGYTGELFF
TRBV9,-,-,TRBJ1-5,TGTGCCAGCAGCGTTGACAGTCAGAATCAGCCCCAGCATTTT,CASSVDSQNQPQHF
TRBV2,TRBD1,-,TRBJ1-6,TGTGCCAGCAGTGAAAGGGACAGAAATTCACCCCTCCACTTT,CASSERDRNSPLHF
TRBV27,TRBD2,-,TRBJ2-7,TGTGCCAGCAGTTTACTAGCGGGCAACCTCTACGAGCAGTACTTC,CASSLLAGNLYEQYF
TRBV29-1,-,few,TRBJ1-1,TGCAGCGTTGAATCAACAGGGCCTGAAGCTTTCTTT,CSVESTGPEAFF
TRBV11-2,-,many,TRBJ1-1,TGTGCCAGCACTAAGGGTTCATATGGGGCTGCAGCTTTCTTT,CASTKGSYGAAAFF
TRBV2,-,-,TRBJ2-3,TGTGCCAGCAGAGAGAGAACAGATACGCAGTATTTT,CASRERTDTQYF
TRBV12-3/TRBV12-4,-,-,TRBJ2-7,TGTGCCAGCAGTGTGACTAGCTCCTACGAGCAGTACTTC,CASSVTSSYEQYF
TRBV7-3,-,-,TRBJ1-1,TGTGCCAGCAGCTCTGGAGGGACGAACACTGAAGCTTTCTTT,CASSSGGTNTEAFF
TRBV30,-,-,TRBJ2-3,TGTGCCTGGAGTAGTTCAGGGTGGAACACAGATACGCAGTATTTT,CAWSSSGWNTDTQYF
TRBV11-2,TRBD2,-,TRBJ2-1,TGTGCCAGCAGCCCCCGGTTTAGCGGGGGCAATGAGCAGTTCTTC,CASSPRFSGGNEQFF
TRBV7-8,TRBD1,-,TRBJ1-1,TGTGCCAGCAGCTCGACAGGGGCTAACACTGAAGCTTTCTTT,CASSSTGANTEAFF
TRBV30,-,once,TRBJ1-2,TGTGCCTGGAGTCCTGGGCTTTATGGCTACACCTTC,CAWSPGLYGYTF
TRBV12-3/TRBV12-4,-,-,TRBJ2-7,TGTGCCAGCAGTTTAGGGTCGGGGCAGTACTTC,CASSLGSGQYF
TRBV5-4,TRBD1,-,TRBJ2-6,TGTGCCAGCAGCTTGAACAGGGGCTCTGGGGCCAACGTCCTGACTTTC,CASSLNRGSGANVLTF
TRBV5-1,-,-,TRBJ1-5,TGCGCCAGCAGGGGGAGAGTAGATCAGCCCCAGCATTTT,CASRGRVDQPQHF
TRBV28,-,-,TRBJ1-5,TGTGCCAGCAGTGTATCCCAGCGGACTCGTGTGAACCAGCCCCAGCATTTT,CASSVSQRTRVNQPQHF
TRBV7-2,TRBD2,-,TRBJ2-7,TGTGCCAGCAGTTATAGCGGGGTGAGCTCCTACGAGCAGTACTTC,CASSYSGVSSYEQYF
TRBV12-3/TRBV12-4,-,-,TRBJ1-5,TGTGCCAGCAGCCCAGATAGCAATCAGCCCCAGCATTTT,CASSPDSNQPQHF
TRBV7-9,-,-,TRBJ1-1,TGTGCCAGCAGTCGGGGTTTGAACACTGAAGCTTTCTTT,CASSRGLNTEAFF
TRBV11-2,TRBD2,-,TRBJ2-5,TGTGCCAGCAGCCATAGCGGGGGGAAAGAGACCCAGTACTTC,CASSHSGGKETQYF
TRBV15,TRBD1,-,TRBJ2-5,TGTGCCACCAGCTCCCGACAGGGGATACAAGAGACCCAGTACTTC,CATSSRQGIQETQYF
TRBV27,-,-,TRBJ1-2,TGTGCCAGCAGTTTATCTGCCGGAAGCGGCAACTATGGCTACACCTTC,CASSLSAGSGNYGYTF
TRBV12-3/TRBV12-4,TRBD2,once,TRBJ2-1,TGTGCCAGCAGTTTGACTAGCGACCAGTTCTTC,CASSLTSDQFF
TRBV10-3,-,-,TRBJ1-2,TGTGCCGTAGGCAGGGATCATGGCTATGGCTACACCTTC,CAVGRDHGYGYTF
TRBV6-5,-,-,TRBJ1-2,TGTGCCAGCAGTATTTTACAGCGGAGTAACTATGGCTACACCTTC,CASSILQRSNYGYTF
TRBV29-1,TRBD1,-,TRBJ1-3,TGCAGCGTTGAAGGTCGCGCGACAGGGTCCTTCTACGACTCTGGAAACACCATATATTTT,CSVEGRATGSFYDSGNTIYF
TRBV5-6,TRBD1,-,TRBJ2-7,TGTGCCAGCAGCTTGGATGGGACAGGGAGTGGCGAGCAGTACTTC,CASSLDGTGSGEQYF
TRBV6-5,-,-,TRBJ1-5,TGTGCCAGCTCGGTGTATAGCAATCAGCCCCAGCATTTT,CASSVYSNQPQHF
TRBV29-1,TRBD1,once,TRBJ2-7,TGCAGCGGTACCGGGACAGGGAGGTACGAGCAGTACTTC,CSGTGTGRYEQYF
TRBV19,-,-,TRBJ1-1,TGTGCCAGTAGTACCGCAGCAGGGAAAGCTTTCTTT,CASSTAAGKAFF
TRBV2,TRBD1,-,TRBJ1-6,TGTGCCGGTATTGGGGACAGCCGGATCTTCCACTTT,CAGIGDSRIFHF
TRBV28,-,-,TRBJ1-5,TGTGCCAGCAGTTTACCGGGCAATCAGCCCCAGCATTTT,CASSLPGNQPQHF
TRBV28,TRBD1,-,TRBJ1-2,TGTGCCAGCAGTGGCAGGACAGGCGGGCCTCTTCACTATGGCTACACCTTC,CASSGRTGGPLHYGYTF
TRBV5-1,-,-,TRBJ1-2,TGCGCCAGCAGCTTGGTTGCAGGGGTGAACTATGGCTACACCTTC,CASSLVAGVNYGYTF
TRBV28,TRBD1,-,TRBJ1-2,TGTGCCAGCAGTGCAGGGACAGCTAACTATGGCTACACCTTC,CASSAGTANYGYTF
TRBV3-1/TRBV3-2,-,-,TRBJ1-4,TGTGCCAGCAGCCAAGATGGGGGGGCAGATGAAAAACTGTTTTTT,CASSQDGGADEKLFF
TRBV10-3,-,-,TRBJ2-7,TGTGCCATCAGCCATCATTCGGCGGCCTACGAGCAGTACTTC,CAISHHSAAYEQYF
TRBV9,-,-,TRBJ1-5,TGTGCCAGCAGCGTAGCTGCGGGGTCGGAACAGCCCCAGCATTTT,CASSVAAGSEQPQHF